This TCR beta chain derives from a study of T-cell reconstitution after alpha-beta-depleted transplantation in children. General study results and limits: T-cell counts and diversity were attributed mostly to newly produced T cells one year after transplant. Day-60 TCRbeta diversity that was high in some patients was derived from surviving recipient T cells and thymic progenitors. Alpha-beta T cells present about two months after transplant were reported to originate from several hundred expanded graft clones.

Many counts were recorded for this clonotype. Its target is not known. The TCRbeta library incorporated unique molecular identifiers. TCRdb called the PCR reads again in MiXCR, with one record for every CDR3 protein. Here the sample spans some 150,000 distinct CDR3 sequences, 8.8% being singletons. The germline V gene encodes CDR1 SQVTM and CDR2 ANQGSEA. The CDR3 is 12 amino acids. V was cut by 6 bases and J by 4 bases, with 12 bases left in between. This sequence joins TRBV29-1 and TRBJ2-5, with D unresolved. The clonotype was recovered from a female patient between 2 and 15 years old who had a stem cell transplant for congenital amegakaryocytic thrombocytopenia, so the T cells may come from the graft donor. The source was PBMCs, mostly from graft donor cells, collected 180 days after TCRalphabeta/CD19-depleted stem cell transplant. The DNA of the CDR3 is TGCAGCGTGGTACCTCTCTTAGAGACCCAGTACTTC. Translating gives CSVVPLLETQYF.